This TCR beta chain comes out of a study of T cells in Graves' hyperthyroidism and ophthalmopathy. Study-level points and caveats: A model using 13 V-J features told ophthalmopathy apart from stable hyperthyroidism.

This clonotype was recorded many times. Its matching antigen is unknown. Template material for amplifying TCR beta CDR3 regions consisted of RNA transcripts. With the HTBI primer set, the TCR CDR3 went through a first round of RT-PCR. TCRdb called the multiplex PCR reads again in MiXCR, with one record for every CDR3 protein. The sample carries fewer than 900,000 distinct CDR3 sequences, 15% to 20% recorded once. No progression to ophthalmopathy during 18 months of follow-up defined stable disease. Exclusion criteria comprised uncontrolled infection, other autoimmune disease, pregnancy or lactation. Thyroid ultrasound and orbital computed tomography, with clinical symptoms and serum thyroxine and TRAb, informed diagnoses. This TCR derives from a man aged 18 to 30 with Graves' hyperthyroidism. The specimen was blood.

The DNA of the CDR3 is TGTGCCAGCAGTTTAAGGGACAGGCCGGATACGCAGTATTTT. Translating gives CASSLRDRPDTQYF. The chain uses TRBV12-3 or TRBV12-4 and TRBJ2-3; TRBD1 matches at 8 bases. V was clipped by 2 bases and J by 6 bases; unmatched bases: 4. The CDR3 totals 14 residues.